These 19 T cell receptor beta chains share one sample of origin, sequenced in a study of T cells in Graves' hyperthyroidism and ophthalmopathy. The CDR3 regions of TCR beta were amplified from RNA transcripts. When the TCR CDR3 underwent first-round RT-PCR, the HTBI primer set was used. TCRdb recomputed calls from the multiplex PCR reads with MiXCR, one row per CDR3 protein. Here the sample spans more than 500,000 distinct CDR3 sequences, around 15% being singletons. Sequences were obtained from blood. The receptor source for this set is a woman aged 30 to 39 with Graves' ophthalmopathy.

This clonotype was recorded a few times. The chain combines TRBV7-3 with TRBJ2-1; D gene unclear. V was pared by 5 bases and J by 0 bases, with 14 bases between. The CDR3 length is 16 residues. The germline CDR1 and CDR2 sequences are SGHTA and FQGTGA. The CDR3 protein is CASSDNPASSYNEQFF. Written as DNA, the CDR3 is TGTGCCAGCAGCGACAACCCGGCAAGCTCCTACAATGAGCAGTTCTTC. Drawing the rest from reference TRBV7-3 and TRBJ2-1, the complete variable domain is GAGVSQTPSNKVTEKGKYVELRCDPISGHTALYWYRQSLGQGPEFLIYFQGTGAADDSGLPNDRFFAVRPEGSVSTLKIQRTERGDSAVYLCASSDNPASSYNEQFFGPGTRLTVL.

This clonotype was observed at least ten times. This chain uses TRBV5-8 with TRBJ2-5, with TRBD2 matching 12 bases. The CDR3 runs 16 residues. Germline CDR1 and CDR2: SGHTS and YDEGEE. The J segment lost 8 bases and the V segment lost 4 bases, leaving 12 bases of the junction unmatched. CDR3 in DNA: TGTGCCAGCAGCCCCGGACTAGCGGGGCCCTTAGGAACCCAGTACTTC. It specifies CASSPGLAGPLGTQYF.

A remark on this clonotype: This could be a read error, since a much larger clone is one nucleotide away. This rearrangement joins TRBV6-1 to TRBJ1-1; D is ambiguous. This CDR3 has 12 amino acids. Trimming shortened V by 8 bases and J by 0 bases, and 7 bases separated the two germline ends. CDR1 is MNHNS, CDR2 SASEGT, per germline. The CDR3: CASHTVNTEAFF. The CDR3 DNA sequence: TGTGCCAGCCATACAGTGAACACTGAAGCTTTCTTT.

This clonotype was counted at least ten times. The chain uses TRBV6-1 and TRBJ1-5; a weak D match, TRBD1 (6 bases). Germline CDR1 and CDR2: MNHNS and SASEGT. This CDR3 region has 16 residues. Trimming pared 5 bases from V and 3 bases from J, leaving 17 bases between. The CDR3 DNA sequence: TGTGCCAGCAGTCCGAACCCCTACAGGGACAATCAGCCCCAGCATTTT. Encoded protein: CASSPNPYRDNQPQHF.

V and J are TRBV27 and TRBJ1-5; D gene ambiguous. CDR1 is MNHEY and CDR2 is SMNVEV in the germline V gene (reference sequence). V was trimmed by 8 bases and J by 0 bases, leaving 14 bases between them. There are 15 residues in the CDR3. CDR3 region: CASSLRENSNQPQHF. The DNA for the CDR3 is TGTGCCAGCTCCCTCCGGGAAAATAGCAATCAGCCCCAGCATTTT.

The J gene is TRBJ1-2, the V gene TRBV9; no firm D call. Trimming took off 7 bases at V and 2 bases at J, with 9 bases between the two ends. From germline, CDR1 is SGDLS and CDR2 YYNGEE. This CDR3 comprises 12 residues. Here the CDR3 DNA reads TGTGCCAGCGGCTATGACAACTATGGCTACACCTTC. It is translated as CASGYDNYGYTF.

In regard to this clonotype: A read error may explain this, as a much larger clone is one base away. The chain combines TRBV30 with TRBJ2-7; D unclear. The CDR3 runs to 13 residues. Germline V gene sequence: CDR1 GTSNPN, CDR2 SVGIG (reference sequence). V was pared by 0 bases and J by 2 bases, with 8 bases between. The CDR3 region has the DNA TGTGCCTGGAGTGTAAAGGCAACCTACGAGCAGTACTTC. Its protein is CAWSVKATYEQYF.

At least ten counts were recorded for this clonotype. This chain connects TRBV5-1 to TRBJ2-1; 13 positions agree with TRBD2. V was pared by 1 base and J by 2 bases, with 3 bases of the junction left unmatched. The CDR3 runs 17 residues. Germline V CDR1 and CDR2: SGHRS, YFSETQ. CDR3 sequence: CASSLLGLAGTYNEQFF. Here the CDR3 DNA reads TGCGCCAGCAGCTTGCTGGGACTAGCGGGAACCTACAATGAGCAGTTCTTC.

J is TRBJ1-2 and V is TRBV4-3; the D gene is possibly TRBD1 (6 bases). Germline CDR1 reads LGHNA; CDR2 reads YSLEER. There are 15 residues in the CDR3. V shed 1 base and J shed 4 bases, with 13 bases lying between them. Here the CDR3 reads CASSQVEGEAYGYTF. In nucleotides, the CDR3 is TGCGCCAGCAGCCAAGTCGAGGGGGAGGCCTATGGCTACACCTTC.

This clonotype was recorded many times. The chain carries TRBV6-1 and TRBJ1-2, with 7 bases fitting TRBD1. The germline gives CDR1 MNHNS, CDR2 SASEGT. With V trimmed by 6 bases and J by 4 bases, 5 bases remained unmatched. The CDR3 runs 13 residues. The CDR3 is CASSPDRAYGYTF. In nucleotides, the CDR3 is TGTGCCAGCAGCCCAGACAGGGCCTATGGCTACACCTTC.

This clonotype was observed at least ten times. This chain joins TRBV4-3 and TRBJ2-7; possibly TRBD2 for D (6 bases). Looked up from germline, CDR1 is LGHNA and CDR2 is YSLEER. CDR3 length: 13 residues. With 5 bases removed from V and 3 bases from J, the gap between germline ends came to 11 bases. The chain's CDR3 is CASSWTTDYEQYF. Here the CDR3 DNA reads TGCGCCAGCAGCTGGACTACAGACTACGAGCAGTACTTC.

In this sample, this clonotype turned up many times. The rearrangement links TRBV12-3 or TRBV12-4 to TRBJ1-5, with 9 positions matching TRBD1. With 7 bases clipped from V and 7 bases from J, the junction kept 11 bases outside the gene matches. The CDR3 is 15 amino acids. In DNA, the CDR3 is TGTGCCAGCACCCCGGGACAGGGCTCGGGACAGCCCCAGCATTTT. Translating it yields CASTPGQGSGQPQHF.

Many counts were recorded for this clonotype. The rearrangement links TRBV7-3 to TRBJ1-1; D unclear. The CDR3 totals 14 residues. Germline CDR1 and CDR2: SGHTA and FQGTGA. V lost 1 base to trimming and J lost 1 base, with 7 bases between them. CDR3 amino acids: CASSLNAGNTEAFF. The CDR3 DNA reads as TGTGCCAGCAGCTTAAATGCAGGGAACACTGAAGCTTTCTTT.

About this clonotype: Without the conserved terminal phenylalanine or tryptophan, this CDR3 likely stems from a read error. The chain links TRBV20-1 to TRBJ1-1; D not resolved. Trimming took off 2 bases at V and 5 bases at J, with 12 bases between the two ends. CDR1 and CDR2 (germline): DFQATT, SNEGSKA (reference sequence). The CDR3 is made up of 13 amino acids. CDR3 DNA: TGCAGTGCTAGAAGGCCCGGAAGGACTGAAGCTTTCTCT. Its protein product is CSARRPGRTEAFS.

In the case of this clonotype: The junction shows a germline mismatch at one end, possibly a read error. The chain has TRBV27 and TRBJ2-2, with TRBD2 matching over 9 bases. The CDR3 covers 15 residues. Germline-derived CDR1 and CDR2 are MNHEY and SMNVEV (reference sequence). The CDR3 spells CASSFYSGGTRELFF. CDR3 DNA sequence: TGTGCCAGCAGTTTCTATAGCGGGGGCACCCGGGAGCTGTTTTTT.

The rearrangement uses TRBV28 and TRBJ1-5, with unresolved D. Trimming removed 3 bases at V and 4 bases at J, with 16 bases between. Germline V gives CDR1 MDHEN, CDR2 SYDVKM. The CDR3 is made up of 16 amino acids. CDR3 sequence (DNA): TGTGCCAGCAGTTTTCTTGGGCAAGCATCAAATCAGCCCCAGCATTTT. As protein: CASSFLGQASNQPQHF.

Only a few counts were recorded for this clonotype. V is TRBV27 and J is TRBJ2-1, with D perhaps TRBD1 (6 bases). Germline lookup yields CDR1 MNHEY and CDR2 SMNVEV (reference sequence). Trimming took 5 bases from V and 2 from J, leaving 16 bases between them. CDR3 length equals 16 residues. The CDR3 region is CASSPGTPLPYNEQFF. CDR3 in DNA: TGTGCCAGCAGTCCCGGGACACCTCTTCCCTACAATGAGCAGTTCTTC.

This clonotype was counted many times. The genes are TRBV12-3 or TRBV12-4 and TRBJ1-6; D unresolved. V was cut by 2 bases and J by 5 bases, with 7 bases left in between. This CDR3 spans 14 amino acids. The CDR3 is CASSLMQNNSPLHF. The CDR3 DNA is TGTGCCAGCAGTTTAATGCAGAATAATTCACCCCTCCACTTT.

This clonotype was counted at least ten times. V usage is TRBV20-1 and J usage is TRBJ2-5; possibly TRBD1 for D (5 bases). CDR1 and CDR2 (germline): DFQATT, SNEGSKA (reference sequence). The CDR3 contains 13 residues. Trimming took off 5 bases at V and 2 bases at J, with 12 bases between the two ends. For the CDR3, the DNA is TGCAGTGCTGGCCCGACAGAGCAAGAGACCCAGTACTTC. This gives the protein CSAGPTEQETQYF.